A selection of T cell receptor beta chains follows, all from one sample in a study of neurological immune-mediated disorders. One entry per CDR3 protein results from TCRdb running MiXCR on the 5' RACE reads. The sample yields 84,000 or so distinct CDR3 sequences, 4.3% seen once. The sequenced material came from PBMCs. All receptors derive from an older woman with multiple sclerosis. Both conserved end residues are part of each CDR3. The D gene is left open where the match is weak. Only some rows state a clone size, as once, few, many or a class for expanded clones.

TRBV7-2	TRBD2	15	many	TRBJ2-3	CASSLVSGASDTQYF	TGTGCCAGCAGCTTAGTTAGCGGGGCCTCAGATACGCAGTATTTT
TRBV20-1	-	11	many	TRBJ2-7	CSAPQGNEQYF	TGCAGTGCGCCACAGGGAAACGAGCAGTACTTC
TRBV3-1	TRBD2	16	many	TRBJ2-5	CASSQIRLAGAGAQYF	TGTGCCAGCAGCCAAATCAGACTAGCGGGGGCCGGGGCCCAGTACTTC
TRBV10-2	-	16	-	TRBJ1-2	CASSATRTAEGYGYTF	TGCGCCAGCAGTGCCACTCGAACAGCGGAAGGCTATGGCTACACCTTC
TRBV19	-	16	few	TRBJ2-1	CASSRDLDPRLGEQFF	TGTGCCAGTAGTAGGGATCTAGACCCAAGGCTCGGGGAGCAGTTCTTC
TRBV5-1	-	14	many	TRBJ1-4	CASSWGSTNEKLFF	TGCGCCAGCAGTTGGGGGTCAACTAATGAAAAACTGTTTTTT
TRBV7-2	TRBD2	20	many	TRBJ2-4	CASSLFRTSGRTLAKNIQYF	TGTGCCAGCAGCTTATTTCGGACTAGCGGGAGAACCTTAGCCAAAAACATTCAGTACTTC
TRBV5-1	-	15	many	TRBJ2-6	CASSSGRPGANVLTF	TGCGCCAGCAGCTCGGGACGGCCGGGGGCCAACGTCCTGACTTTC
TRBV11-2	-	14	many	TRBJ1-6	CASTRDLVGSPLHF	TGTGCCAGCACCCGGGATTTGGTGGGATCACCCCTCCACTTT
TRBV9	-	13	many	TRBJ1-2	CASNQGSNYGYTF	TGTGCCAGCAATCAGGGATCTAACTATGGCTACACCTTC
TRBV27	-	15	many	TRBJ1-5	CASSSDRLSDQPQHF	TGTGCCAGCAGTTCGGACAGACTAAGCGATCAGCCCCAGCATTTT
TRBV20-1	TRBD2	15	many	TRBJ2-2	CSARELTSSPGELFF	TGCAGTGCTAGGGAATTGACTAGCTCACCCGGGGAGCTGTTTTTT
TRBV29-1	-	15	many	TRBJ2-1	CSALGGGPSYNEQFF	TGCAGCGCCCTGGGAGGGGGCCCTTCCTACAATGAGCAGTTCTTC
TRBV4-1	-	19	few	TRBJ2-4	CASSLGALSGQLAKNIQYF	TGCGCCAGCAGCCTAGGAGCCCTAAGTGGACAGCTAGCCAAAAACATTCAGTACTTC
TRBV10-3	TRBD1	13	many	TRBJ2-7	CATSGDRVDEQYF	TGTGCCACGTCAGGGGACAGGGTGGACGAGCAGTACTTC
TRBV5-1	-	13	many	TRBJ2-7	CASSSDSTVEQYF	TGCGCCAGCAGCTCGGACAGTACAGTAGAGCAGTACTTC
TRBV20-1	-	15	many	TRBJ2-7	CSARDPAGQTYEQYF	TGCAGTGCTAGAGATCCCGCCGGACAGACCTACGAGCAGTACTTC